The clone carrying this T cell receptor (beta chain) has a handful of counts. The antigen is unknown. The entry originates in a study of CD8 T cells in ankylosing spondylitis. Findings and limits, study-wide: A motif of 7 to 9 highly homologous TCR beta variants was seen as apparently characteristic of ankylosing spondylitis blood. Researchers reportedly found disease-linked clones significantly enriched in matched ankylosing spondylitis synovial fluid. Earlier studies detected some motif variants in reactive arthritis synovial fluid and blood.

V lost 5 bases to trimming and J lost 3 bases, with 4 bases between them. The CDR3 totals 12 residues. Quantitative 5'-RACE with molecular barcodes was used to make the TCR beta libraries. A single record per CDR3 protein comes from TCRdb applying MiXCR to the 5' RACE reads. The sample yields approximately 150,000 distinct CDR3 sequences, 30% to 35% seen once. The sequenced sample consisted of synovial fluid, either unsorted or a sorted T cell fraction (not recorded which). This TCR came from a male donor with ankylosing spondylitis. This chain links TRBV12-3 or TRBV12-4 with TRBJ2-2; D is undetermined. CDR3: CASSRDTGELFF. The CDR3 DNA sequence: TGTGCCAGCAGTCGCGACACCGGGGAGCTGTTTTTT.